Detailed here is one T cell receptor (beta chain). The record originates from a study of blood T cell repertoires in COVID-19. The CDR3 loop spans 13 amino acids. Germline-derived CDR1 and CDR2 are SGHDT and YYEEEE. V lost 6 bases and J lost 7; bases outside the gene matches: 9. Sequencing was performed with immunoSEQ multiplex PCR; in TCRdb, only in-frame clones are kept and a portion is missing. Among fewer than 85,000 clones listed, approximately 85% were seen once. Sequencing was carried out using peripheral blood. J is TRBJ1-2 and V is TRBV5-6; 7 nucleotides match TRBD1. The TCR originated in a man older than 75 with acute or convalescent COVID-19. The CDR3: CASIRGTDIGYTF. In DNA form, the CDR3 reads TGTGCCAGCATCCGCGGGACAGACATTGGCTACACCTTC.